A selection of T cell receptor beta chains follows, all from one sample in a study of cytomegalovirus exposure and HLA in healthy donors. Libraries were prepared by immunoSEQ multiplex PCR; TCRdb keeps only in-frame clonotypes and omits some of them. In the table there are hundreds of thousands of clones, 75% to 90% of which are singletons. Sequenced: PBMCs. The receptors were gathered from a woman between 18 and 29 years old in good health and CMV-seronegative. Each CDR3 is given with its conserved first and last residue. D genes are given only for firm matches. Only some rows state a clone size, as once, few, many or a class for expanded clones.

d_gene: .; j_gene: TRBJ2-1; abundance: .; v_gene: TRBV9; CDR3nt: TGTGCCAGCAGCGTAGGGTCGGCTAGATGGTACAATGAGCAGTTCTTC; CDR3aa: CASSVGSARWYNEQFF
d_gene: .; j_gene: TRBJ1-1; abundance: .; v_gene: TRBV6-6; CDR3nt: TGTGCCAGCAGTTCCGGACAGCCCTTCATTGAAGCTTTCTTT; CDR3aa: CASSSGQPFIEAFF
d_gene: TRBD1; j_gene: TRBJ1-2; abundance: .; v_gene: TRBV5-4; CDR3nt: TGTGCCAGCAGCCCCGGGACAGGGGGCGTGAGGGGCTACACCTTC; CDR3aa: CASSPGTGGVRGYTF
d_gene: TRBD1; j_gene: TRBJ1-1; abundance: once; v_gene: TRBV2; CDR3nt: TGTGCCAGCATTAAGATCGGACAGGGGGCAAGGAACACTGAAGCTTTCTTT; CDR3aa: CASIKIGQGARNTEAFF
d_gene: .; j_gene: TRBJ1-4; abundance: few; v_gene: TRBV4-3; CDR3nt: TGCGCCAGCAGCCAAGATTATGGGGCCCGGATTCGAGACGAAAAACTGTTTTTT; CDR3aa: CASSQDYGARIRDEKLFF
d_gene: TRBD1; j_gene: TRBJ2-3; abundance: few; v_gene: TRBV18; CDR3nt: TGTGCCAGCTCACCGGACAGGGCATCGCAGTATTTT; CDR3aa: CASSPDRASQYF
d_gene: TRBD1; j_gene: TRBJ1-5; abundance: .; v_gene: TRBV18; CDR3nt: TGTGCCAGCTCAGCCACAGGGGGCGGTTATAGCAATCAGCCCCAGCATTTT; CDR3aa: CASSATGGGYSNQPQHF
d_gene: .; j_gene: TRBJ1-1; abundance: .; v_gene: TRBV11-2; CDR3nt: TGTGCCAGCAGCTTATGGGGCGGGGGGAACACTGAAGCTTTCTTT; CDR3aa: CASSLWGGGNTEAFF
d_gene: .; j_gene: TRBJ2-4; abundance: .; v_gene: TRBV20-1; CDR3nt: TGCAGTGCTAAAGCGGTGAACATTCAGTACTTC; CDR3aa: CSAKAVNIQYF
d_gene: .; j_gene: TRBJ1-5; abundance: .; v_gene: TRBV5-5; CDR3nt: TGTGCCAGCAGCTTGGGAAGGCTGGGAGGCAATCAGCCCCAGCATTTT; CDR3aa: CASSLGRLGGNQPQHF
d_gene: .; j_gene: TRBJ2-7; abundance: .; v_gene: TRBV18; CDR3nt: TGTGCCAGCTCCCCGGCCGAGGGACAATTCCGTTACGAGCAGTACTTC; CDR3aa: CASSPAEGQFRYEQYF
d_gene: .; j_gene: TRBJ1-5; abundance: .; v_gene: TRBV19; CDR3nt: TGTGCCAGTAGTATAACAGGGTGGGACAATCAGCCCCAGCATTTT; CDR3aa: CASSITGWDNQPQHF
d_gene: .; j_gene: TRBJ2-7; abundance: .; v_gene: TRBV2; CDR3nt: TGTGCCAGCAGCCGATCTGACAGACTCCCCTACGAGCAGTACTTC; CDR3aa: CASSRSDRLPYEQYF
d_gene: TRBD1; j_gene: TRBJ1-1; abundance: .; v_gene: TRBV6-5; CDR3nt: TGTGCCAGCAGTCAGGGGACAGGGAACACTGAAGCTTTCTTT; CDR3aa: CASSQGTGNTEAFF
d_gene: .; j_gene: TRBJ1-5; abundance: once; v_gene: TRBV7-2; CDR3nt: TGTGCCAGCAGCTCTTTCAGCAATCAGCCCCAGCATTTT; CDR3aa: CASSSFSNQPQHF